One sample yielded the 13 T cell receptor beta chains listed below, sequenced in a study of T cell responses to AZD1222 COVID-19 vaccine. TCRdb's copy holds only in-frame clones and misses some; the assay was immunoSEQ multiplex PCR. This table has approximately 160,000 clones, approximately 89% appearing once. Sequenced here: peripheral blood, sampled on day 0 of AZD1222 vaccination. The receptors derive from an adult in good health.

As for this clone: With a far larger clone one base away, a read error is the likely cause. The rearrangement links TRBV3-1 (or the pseudogene TRBV3-2) to TRBJ1-5; D gene ambiguous. Per germline, CDR1 LGHDT and CDR2 YNNKEL (reference sequence). The ends were cut back, 3 bases at V and 3 bases at J, with 3 bases in the middle. The CDR3 extends over 12 amino acids. The CDR3 here is CASSQVNQPQHF. The CDR3 bases are TGTGCCAGCAGCCAGGTCAATCAGCCCCAGCATTTT.

Written as DNA, the CDR3 is TGTGCCAGCAGCTTAGGGGTAGAGGTGGGTGAGCAGTTCTTC. This translates into CASSLGVEVGEQFF. The gene calls are TRBV7-3 and TRBJ2-1; unclear D gene. CDR3 length: 14 amino acids. Deletions cut 2 bases from V and 9 bases from J, with 14 bases between. Germline CDR1 SGHTA, CDR2 FQGTGA.

The chain uses TRBV4-2 and TRBJ2-3; 8 bases are a match to TRBD2. The CDR3 has 18 amino acids. Per germline, CDR1 LGHNA and CDR2 YNFKEQ. The V segment lost 2 bases and the J segment 0 bases; nucleotides outside the gene matches: 10. The CDR3, as DNA: TGTGCCAGCAGCCAACTTATGATACTAGCGGAGAGCACAGATACGCAGTATTTT. Protein sequence: CASSQLMILAESTDTQYF.

The chain couples TRBV7-2 to TRBJ2-3, with TRBD1 matching 7 bases. Germline CDR1 reads SGHTA; CDR2 reads FQGNSA. The CDR3 is 13 amino acids. The V and J ends lost 11 bases and 0 bases, in that order; junction bases with no gene match: 5. CDR3 nucleotide sequence: TGTGCCTGGGGACAGTCTAGCACAGATACGCAGTATTTT. Translation: CAWGQSSTDTQYF.

This sequence joins TRBV27 and TRBJ1-5, with D perhaps matching TRBD1 (6 bases). The CDR3 extends over 15 amino acids. The germline V gene encodes CDR1 MNHEY and CDR2 SMNVEV (reference sequence). The V gene lost 3 bases and the J gene lost 6 bases, with 15 bases spanning the gap. The CDR3 DNA reads TGTGCCAGCAGTTTTCTCCCAGGGGTAATTCAGCCCCAGCATTTT. Its protein product is CASSFLPGVIQPQHF.

The chain uses TRBV18 and TRBJ2-1; 8 positions agree with TRBD2. This CDR3 comprises 14 residues. Germline lookup yields CDR1 KGHSH and CDR2 LQKENI. J gave up 9 bases and V 2 bases, and 6 bases lay outside the gene matches. The CDR3 DNA is TGTGCCAGCTCACCAACGGGAGGGTCTCGTGAGCAGTTCTTC. It specifies CASSPTGGSREQFF.

This chain uses TRBV5-1 with TRBJ1-5; D is unclear. The CDR3 loop spans 15 amino acids. Between the trimmed V and J ends, which lost 0 bases and 1 base, there was a span of 8 bases. Per germline, CDR1 SGHRS and CDR2 YFSETQ. CDR3 DNA: TGCGCCAGCAGCTTGGAGGGAGACAGCAATCAGCCCCAGCATTTT. Protein sequence: CASSLEGDSNQPQHF.

The chain carries TRBV3-1 (or the pseudogene TRBV3-2) and TRBJ1-1; no firm D call. Germline CDR1 is LGHDT and CDR2 is YNNKEL (reference sequence). The CDR3 runs to 15 residues. V lost 2 bases and J lost 6, with 16 bases in between. The CDR3 DNA reads as TGTGCCAGCAGCCAACTTCCGGGCCTCGACCCTGAAGCTTTCTTT. Encoded protein: CASSQLPGLDPEAFF.

The genes are TRBV30 and TRBJ2-4; 7 bases align to TRBD2. Germline CDR1 and CDR2: GTSNPN and SVGIG (reference sequence). J gave up 4 bases and V 4 bases, and 7 bases lay outside the gene matches. The CDR3 covers 14 residues. The CDR3 DNA sequence: TGTGCCTGGAATGAGGGAGGGATAAAAAACATTCAGTACTTC. Translated, it gives CAWNEGGIKNIQYF.

This chain joins TRBV2 and TRBJ1-2, with 7 bases aligning to TRBD1. Germline V lookup: CDR1 SNHLY, CDR2 FYNNEI. The V gene end was trimmed by 4 bases and the J gene end by 3 bases; junction bases not matched to a gene: 11. The CDR3 is made up of 16 amino acids. The CDR3 DNA sequence: TGTGCCAGCAGTGTCCCGACAGGGAATTTGGACTATGGCTACACCTTC. Protein sequence: CASSVPTGNLDYGYTF.

This clone was counted only a few times. The chain uses TRBV28 and TRBJ2-7; D gene ambiguous. Per the germline V gene, CDR1 is MDHEN and CDR2 is SYDVKM. This CDR3 comprises 14 residues. Trimming shortened V by 5 bases and J by 0 bases, and 11 bases separated the two germline ends. CDR3 in DNA: TGTGCCAGCAGTCGAAGGACGGACTCCTACGAGCAGTACTTC. Its protein is CASSRRTDSYEQYF.

This clone has just a few counts. The CDR3 here is CASSLDYSYEQYF. In nucleotides, the CDR3 is TGTGCCAGCAGCTTAGATTACTCCTACGAGCAGTACTTC. The rearrangement uses TRBV7-9 and TRBJ2-7, with D unclear. The V end was cut by 1 base, the J end by 0 bases, with 4 bases between. The CDR3 spans 13 residues. The germline V gene has CDR1 SEHNR and CDR2 FQNEAQ (reference sequence).

This clone was seen only once. For the CDR3, the DNA is TGCGCCAGCAGCTCAGGGACTAGCGGGGAAACCTACGAGCAGTACTTC. Translated, it gives CASSSGTSGETYEQYF. The V and J genes are TRBV5-1 and TRBJ2-7; 13 bases are shared with TRBD2. CDR1 and CDR2 from the germline V gene are SGHRS and YFSETQ. This CDR3 spans 16 amino acids. The V and J ends lost 3 bases and 2 bases, in that order; junction bases with no gene match: 5.